This T cell receptor (beta chain) came from a study of blood T cell repertoires in COVID-19. The CDR3 sequence is 13 residues long. V lost 6 bases and J lost 2, with 10 bases in between. From germline, CDR1 is MNHNY and CDR2 SVGAGI (reference sequence). Produced via immunoSEQ multiplex PCR; TCRdb's table is partial and in-frame only. The table has 250,000 to 300,000 clones, 87% seen once; the top ten hold 2.2%. This chain connects TRBV6-6 to TRBJ2-5, with D perhaps matching TRBD2 (6 bases). This clonotype was obtained from a woman between 45 and 65 years old who had recovered from COVID-19. Input material: peripheral blood. CDR3 nucleotides: TGTGCCAGCAGACGGCGGGGTCAAGAGACCCAGTACTTC. It specifies CASRRRGQETQYF.